This TCR beta chain was profiled in a study of blood T cell repertoires in COVID-19 (dated by TCRdb to the early 2020s). As for the study more broadly: Collaborator samples came from the United States, Italy and Spain and covered acute and convalescent phases of COVID-19. The samples were drawn from the first 160 participants of the ongoing ImmuneRACE study and from 1,254 subjects provided by 6 global collaborators. A de-identified subject ID, COVID-19 status, age in years and sex were almost always included in the sample metadata. The dataset comprised deeply sampled blood TCRbeta repertoires from subjects exposed to, actively infected with, or recovered from COVID-19. Where available, HLA class I and class II types were taken from metadata supplied by the sample provider and were not determined by assay-based typing. The repertoires were released in a freely available public database intended as a resource for research on the immune response to SARS-CoV-2. The material from the prospective study consisted of cDNA or gDNA derived from T cells, B-cell-depleted T cells, or PBMCs.

One collaborating source in Seattle enrolled patients while the patients were actively infected and followed the patients over time throughout the course of disease. The collaborating institutions used their own protocols to collect whole blood in K2EDTA tubes. For TCRbeta analysis, collaborator samples were shipped as frozen whole blood, as isolated PBMCs, or as DNA extracted from either sample type. Regarding this clone: Its antigen target is currently unknown. Base-call qualities are not available, and no considerably larger clone is one nucleotide away.

Paper-wide results and their limitations: Clinical and demographic metadata were provided uncurated, with the amount varying by source and participant.

TCRbeta CDR3 regions were amplified from genomic DNA using the immunoSEQ Assay, a bias-controlled multiplex PCR. From the authors' description of their analysis: Nucleated cell counts per sample were estimated from amplification of reference gene primers within the assay. Sequence reads were collapsed and filtered to measure the absolute abundance of every unique TCRbeta CDR3 rearrangement. For each sample, productive Simpson clonality was calculated as the square root of Simpson's diversity index over productive rearrangements. The table comes from immuneACCESS by way of TCRdb, which keeps in-frame sequences with V and J called. Part of the clones is missing from these tables; in studies checked, under half for an unresolved V gene and the rest for unknown reasons. V and J calls and clone size are copied from that table; D and trimming were computed from the DNA. The sample profile shows approximately 200,000 clones; around 75% of them were found once. Around 5.9% of the sample belongs to the ten largest clones.

Sequenced: peripheral blood. The clonotype originates from a woman between 40 and 50 years old with COVID-19, enrolled during active disease.

The DNA sequence is given as TGTGCCAGCAGTCCCCCGCCCGGACTAGCGGAGACCCAGTACTTC. Its product reads: CASSPPPGLAETQYF. The rearranged chain carries TRBV2 and TRBJ2-5; 9 middle bases align to TRBD2. Reading from cysteine to phenylalanine, the CDR3 counts 15 amino acids. The only DNA kept is the CDR3, 45 bases in frame from the first base. Looking up the germline V gene yields CDR1 SNHLY and CDR2 FYNNEI. Trimming removed 5 bases from V and 5 bases from J; the gene matches leave 9 bases unexplained.